These 30 T cell receptor beta chains were sequenced from one sample in a study of blood T cell repertoires in COVID-19. Generated by immunoSEQ multiplex PCR, the TCRdb table keeps only in-frame clones and is missing some. The sample has over 350,000 clones, around 89% seen once; the top ten hold about 4.3%. The material sequenced was peripheral blood. These receptors all come from a woman aged 25 to 39 with acute or convalescent COVID-19.

J is TRBJ1-6 and V is TRBV5-1; perhaps TRBD1 as D (6 bases). V was clipped by 0 bases and J by 10 bases, with 14 bases between them. The CDR3 extends over 15 amino acids. CDR1 and CDR2 (germline): SGHRS, YFSETQ. The chain's CDR3 is CASSLGDGGQSPLHF. The DNA for the CDR3 is TGCGCCAGCAGCTTGGGCGATGGGGGCCAGTCACCCCTCCACTTT.

This chain links TRBV5-1 with TRBJ2-1; D possibly corresponds to TRBD2 (5 bases). The V end lost 2 bases, the J end lost 5 bases, and 11 bases lay between the germline ends. This CDR3 contains 14 residues. Germline assignment: CDR1 SGHRS and CDR2 YFSETQ. CDR3 nucleotides: TGCGCCAGCAGCTTCACGGACGGGAACAATGAGCAGTTCTTC. Protein sequence: CASSFTDGNNEQFF.

The chain couples TRBV11-3 to TRBJ1-5; 7 bases align to TRBD1. CDR3 length equals 16 residues. V lost 3 bases and J lost 2; bases outside the gene matches: 7. The germline V gene encodes CDR1 SGHNT and CDR2 YENEEA. The CDR3 reads CASSFHRGNCNQPQHF. The CDR3 DNA is TGTGCCAGCAGCTTCCACAGGGGAAATTGCAATCAGCCCCAGCATTTT.

The chain has TRBV18 and TRBJ2-2; D is ambiguous. The V gene lost 1 base and the J gene lost 8 bases, with 8 bases spanning the gap. Germline CDR1 KGHSH, CDR2 LQKENI. The CDR3 is 13 residues long. The CDR3 loop is CASSPLLLGELFF. The CDR3 region has the DNA TGTGCCAGCTCACCACTATTGCTAGGGGAGCTGTTTTTT.

This sequence joins TRBV7-7 and TRBJ2-5; tentatively, D is TRBD2 (5 bases). V shed 3 bases and J shed 4 bases, with 18 bases lying between them. Germline V gene data show CDR1 as SSHAT and CDR2 as FNYEAQ (reference sequence). The CDR3 extends over 16 amino acids. Written as DNA, the CDR3 is TGTGCCAGCAGCTTTATCGCGGGTAGTACGGGAGAGACCCAGTACTTC. Translation: CASSFIAGSTGETQYF.

V usage is TRBV6-1 and J usage is TRBJ1-5; D not certain. CDR3 length: 17 amino acids. Germline loops: CDR1 MNHNS, CDR2 SASEGT. The V end was cut by 3 bases, the J end by 7 bases, with 22 bases between. The CDR3 DNA reads TGTGCCAGCAGTGACGAATTGGCGTCCGGGTTTGGGCAGCCCCAGCATTTT. Translated, it gives CASSDELASGFGQPQHF.

The chain carries TRBV19 and TRBJ1-3, with TRBD1 matching over 8 bases. Trimming cost V 6 bases and J 8 bases; bases outside gene matches: 6. The CDR3 contains 13 residues. The germline CDR1 and CDR2 sequences are LNHDA and SQIVND (reference sequence). CDR3 nucleotides: TGTGCCAGTAGAGGGACAGGCGGCGACACCATATATTTT. Protein: CASRGTGGDTIYF.

V is TRBV6-5 and J is TRBJ2-3, with 8 bases identical to TRBD1. The CDR3 runs 16 residues. Looked up from germline, CDR1 is MNHEY and CDR2 is SVGAGI. The V segment lost 2 bases and the J segment 0 bases; nucleotides outside the gene matches: 4. DNA of the CDR3: TGTGCCAGCAGTTACAGGCAGGGGGCAAGCACAGATACGCAGTATTTT. It is translated as CASSYRQGASTDTQYF.

Comments on this clone: Given a far larger clone just one base away, this is likely a sequencing read error. The J gene is TRBJ1-2, the V gene TRBV28; TRBD1 matches at 9 bases. From germline, CDR1 is MDHEN and CDR2 SYDVKM. J lost 2 bases, V lost 5 bases, and 3 bases had no gene match. The CDR3 is 14 amino acids. CDR3 bases: TGTGCCAGCAGTCCCGGGACAGGGAACTATGGCTACACCTTC. Its translation is CASSPGTGNYGYTF.

This clone was detected only once. The chain carries TRBV19 and TRBJ2-5; 9 nucleotides line up with TRBD2. The CDR3 spans 14 residues. From germline, CDR1 is LNHDA and CDR2 SQIVND (reference sequence). Trimming took 7 bases from V and 5 from J; bases not matched to a gene: 8. The CDR3 loop reads CASTSGALGETQYF. The CDR3, as DNA: TGTGCCAGTACTAGCGGGGCCTTGGGGGAGACCCAGTACTTC.

CDR3 loop: CASSQGAEAFF. The CDR3 DNA reads as TGTGCCAGCAGTCAGGGGGCTGAAGCTTTCTTT. V gene TRBV27 combines with J gene TRBJ1-1, with 7 bases aligning to TRBD1. The CDR3 is made up of 11 amino acids. Per germline, CDR1 MNHEY and CDR2 SMNVEV (reference sequence). The J segment lost 6 bases and the V segment lost 5 bases, leaving 0 bases of the junction unmatched.

As regards this clone: Within the sample, other DNA sequences also encode this same CDR3. The rearrangement uses TRBV19 and TRBJ1-1, with D perhaps TRBD1 (5 bases). Germline V gene lookup returns CDR1 LNHDA and CDR2 SQIVND (reference sequence). V was shortened by 3 bases and J by 4 bases, with 9 bases between the two germline ends. The CDR3 length is 13 residues. The CDR3: CASSIDSLTEAFF. The CDR3 DNA follows: TGTGCCAGTAGTATTGACAGCCTCACTGAAGCTTTCTTT.

This clone was detected a few times. V gene TRBV6-5 combines with J gene TRBJ2-2; TRBD1 agrees at 7 bases. V was pared by 6 bases and J by 1 base, with 5 bases of the junction left unmatched. The CDR3 covers 15 residues. The V gene's germline CDR1 is MNHEY and CDR2 SVGAGI. CDR3 residues: CASRRTGQNTGELFF. CDR3 bases: TGTGCCAGCAGAAGGACAGGACAGAACACCGGGGAGCTGTTTTTT.

This chain links TRBV2 with TRBJ1-2; 10 positions match TRBD1. This CDR3 spans 14 amino acids. From germline, CDR1 is SNHLY and CDR2 FYNNEI. V trimming: 3 bases; J trimming: 6 bases; junction bases outside the gene matches: 4. CDR3 sequence: CASSEDRGWHGYTF. CDR3 nucleotides: TGTGCCAGCAGTGAGGACAGGGGGTGGCATGGCTACACCTTC.

The rearrangement uses TRBV6-5 and TRBJ2-2; possibly TRBD1 for D (6 bases). The germline gives CDR1 MNHEY, CDR2 SVGAGI. Deletions cut 6 bases from V and 0 bases from J, with 11 bases between. The CDR3 totals 15 residues. This CDR3 reads CASRTGTSNTGELFF. The CDR3 DNA follows: TGTGCCAGCAGAACCGGGACATCGAACACCGGGGAGCTGTTTTTT.

The chain employs TRBV12-3 or TRBV12-4 and TRBJ1-6, with a possible D match to TRBD1 (5 bases). This CDR3 region has 13 residues. V lost 4 bases and J 13 bases, leaving 14 bases between the germline ends. CDR3 loop: CASSSFGAHPLHF. The CDR3 DNA follows: TGTGCCAGCAGTTCCTTTGGGGCTCACCCCCTCCACTTT.

The chain links TRBV20-1 to TRBJ2-1; TRBD1 matches at 8 bases. This CDR3 is 15 amino acids long. The germline V gene encodes CDR1 DFQATT and CDR2 SNEGSKA (reference sequence). With V trimmed by 3 bases and J by 4 bases, 8 bases remained unmatched. CDR3 sequence (DNA): TGCAGTGCTAGTGTCCGGGACAGGACTTACAATGAGCAGTTCTTC. Residues: CSASVRDRTYNEQFF.

This clone has just one count. The chain couples TRBV9 to TRBJ2-3; maybe TRBD1 (8 bases). The length of the CDR3 is 17 residues. Germline loops: CDR1 SGDLS, CDR2 YYNGEE. The V and J ends lost 0 bases and 5 bases respectively, with 19 bases between them. The CDR3 loop is CASSVVQGGPGVDTQYF. The DNA of the CDR3 is TGTGCCAGCAGCGTAGTACAGGGGGGGCCGGGAGTAGATACGCAGTATTTT.

V usage is TRBV11-2 and J usage is TRBJ2-1; 15 positions agree with TRBD2. This CDR3 is 15 amino acids long. Germline V gene data show CDR1 as SGHAT and CDR2 as FQNNGV. Unmatched junction bases numbered 5, after V lost 4 bases and J lost 10 bases. The CDR3 region has the DNA TGTGCCAGCAGCTCAGGACTAGCGGGGGGGTCCGAGCAGTTCTTC. Amino acids: CASSSGLAGGSEQFF. The entire variable domain, with the rest obtained from reference TRBV11-2 and TRBJ2-1, is as follows: EAGVAQSPRYKIIEKRQSVAFWCNPISGHATLYWYQQILGQGPKLLIQFQNNGVVDDSQLPKDRFSAERLKGVDSTLKIQPAKLEDSAVYLCASSSGLAGGSEQFFGPGTRLTVL.

The rearrangement joins TRBV2 to TRBJ1-5; 8 positions match TRBD1. Germline lookup yields CDR1 SNHLY and CDR2 FYNNEI. After removal of 7 bases from V and 2 bases from J, the junction contained 4 bases not matched to a gene. This CDR3 is built from 14 residues. CDR3 in amino acids: CASNPQGGNQPQHF. The CDR3 DNA is TGTGCCAGCAACCCACAGGGGGGCAATCAGCCCCAGCATTTT.

CDR3 nucleotide sequence: TGTGCCAGCGCGGGACAGGGGTACTCACCCCTCCACTTT. Translation: CASAGQGYSPLHF. The chain uses TRBV25-1 and TRBJ1-6; 10 bases match TRBD1. Germline trimming cut 8 bases from V and 10 bases from J; bases unmatched to any gene: 5. CDR1 is MGHDK, CDR2 SYGVNS, per germline. This CDR3 is 13 amino acids long.

The J gene is TRBJ2-7, the V gene TRBV28; D may be TRBD2 (6 bases). CDR3 length: 17 amino acids. CDR1 is MDHEN, CDR2 SYDVKM, per germline. Between the trimmed V and J ends, which lost 6 bases and 3 bases, there was a span of 24 bases. The CDR3 loop is CASSASGRIGGDYEQYF. The DNA for the CDR3 is TGTGCCAGCAGCGCCTCTGGGAGGATTGGAGGGGACTACGAGCAGTACTTC.

V is TRBV5-4 and J is TRBJ2-7; TRBD2 matches at 7 bases. The CDR3 has 15 amino acids. Germline loops: CDR1 SGHNT, CDR2 YYREEE (reference sequence). J lost 5 bases, V lost 4 bases, and 12 bases had no gene match. CDR3 loop: CASSPRLASEHEQYF. In DNA form, the CDR3 reads TGTGCCAGCAGCCCACGACTAGCCTCAGAACACGAGCAGTACTTC. The variable domain in full, with the rest retrieved from reference TRBV5-4 and TRBJ2-7, is ETGVTQSPTHLIKTRGQQVTLRCSSQSGHNTVSWYQQALGQGPQFIFQYYREEENGRGNFPPRFSGLQFPNYSSELNVNALELDDSALYLCASSPRLASEHEQYFGPGTRLTVT.

The chain uses TRBV18 and TRBJ2-1, with D possibly matching TRBD2 (5 bases). CDR1 KGHSH and CDR2 LQKENI come from the germline V gene. V was trimmed by 3 bases and J by 13 bases, leaving 13 bases between them. CDR3 length equals 12 residues. The CDR3 region is CASSPEGAAQFF. CDR3 in DNA: TGTGCCAGCTCACCCGAGGGTGCAGCCCAGTTCTTC.

The chain is built from TRBV4-1 and TRBJ2-7; possibly TRBD1 for D (5 bases). The CDR3 loop spans 14 amino acids. Germline CDR1 reads MGHRA; CDR2 reads YSYEKL. With 1 base removed from V and 6 bases from J, the gap between germline ends came to 13 bases. CDR3 in amino acids: CASSQGSGMGEQYF. The CDR3 bases are TGCGCCAGCAGCCAAGGCTCAGGGATGGGCGAGCAGTACTTC.

The chain recombines TRBV2 with TRBJ2-5, with TRBD2 as a possible D gene (5 bases). Germline values: CDR1 SNHLY, CDR2 FYNNEI. With 2 bases removed from V and 2 bases from J, the gap between germline ends came to 12 bases. CDR3 length: 15 amino acids. The CDR3 DNA reads as TGTGCCAGCAGTGAATCTAGCCCCGTTCAAGAGACCCAGTACTTC. Translated: CASSESSPVQETQYF.

The chain employs TRBV19 and TRBJ1-1; D gene uncertain. Germline-derived CDR1 and CDR2 are LNHDA and SQIVND (reference sequence). This CDR3 contains 13 residues. V gave up 4 bases and J gave up 5 bases, with 11 bases separating them. CDR3 region: CASSNFPGTEAFF. The CDR3 nucleotides read TGTGCCAGTAGTAATTTCCCGGGGACTGAAGCTTTCTTT.

The genes are TRBV27 and TRBJ2-7; no reliable D call. The V gene lost 4 bases and the J gene lost 3 bases, with 13 bases spanning the gap. The CDR3 covers 14 residues. Per germline, CDR1 MNHEY and CDR2 SMNVEV (reference sequence). The DNA for the CDR3 is TGTGCCAGCAGTTCATACAGTGATAGCTACGAGCAGTACTTC. This sequence encodes CASSSYSDSYEQYF.

The rearrangement links TRBV3-1 (or the pseudogene TRBV3-2) to TRBJ2-7; weak D call: TRBD1 (6 bases). Germline loops: CDR1 LGHDT, CDR2 YNNKEL (reference sequence). The CDR3 runs 13 residues. V was clipped by 4 bases and J by 3 bases, with 10 bases between them. The CDR3 bases are TGTGCCAGCAGCCCGGGACACTTCTACGAGCAGTACTTC. Amino acid sequence: CASSPGHFYEQYF.

This rearrangement joins TRBV5-1 to TRBJ2-7; 10 nucleotides match TRBD1. Germline CDR1 reads SGHRS; CDR2 reads YFSETQ. The CDR3 totals 17 residues. V was pared by 0 bases and J by 4 bases, with 10 bases of the junction left unmatched. The CDR3 DNA follows: TGCGCCAGCAGCTTGGGCGGGACAGGGGTCCCGGGGTACGAGCAGTACTTC. Protein: CASSLGGTGVPGYEQYF.